Following are 10 T cell receptor beta chains from one sample sequenced in a study of blood T cell repertoires in COVID-19. Generated by immunoSEQ multiplex PCR, the TCRdb table keeps only in-frame clones and is missing some. The data hold around 150,000 clones, with roughly nine tenths observed a single time. Input material: peripheral blood. The receptors originated from a man aged 55 to 70 with active or convalescent COVID-19.

In the case of this clone: Other DNA sequences of this sample code for an identical CDR3. CDR3 sequence reads: CAISESPSGGQETQYF. Here the CDR3 DNA reads TGTGCCATCAGTGAGTCCCCTAGCGGGGGGCAAGAGACCCAGTACTTC. V is TRBV10-3 and J is TRBJ2-5; TRBD2 matches 11 bases. Germline V gene lookup returns CDR1 ENHRY and CDR2 SYGVKD. The CDR3 loop spans 16 amino acids. The ends lost 0 bases at V and 2 bases at J; junction bases unmatched: 2.

The chain is built from TRBV7-9 and TRBJ2-1; TRBD2 matches 10 bases. Per germline, CDR1 SEHNR and CDR2 FQNEAQ (reference sequence). This CDR3 comprises 15 residues. Trimming removed 6 bases from V and 6 bases from J; junction bases left unmatched: 8. The CDR3 here is CASSIASSGSNEQFF. In nucleotides, the CDR3 is TGTGCCAGCAGTATCGCGTCTAGCGGGAGCAATGAGCAGTTCTTC. Full variable domain (outside the CDR3, taken from reference TRBV7-9 and TRBJ2-1): DTGVSQNPRHKITKRGQNVTFRCDPISEHNRLYWYRQTLGQGPEFLTYFQNEAQLEKSRLLSDRFSAERPKGSFSTLEIQRTEQGDSAMYLCASSIASSGSNEQFFGPGTRLTVL.

This chain connects TRBV7-2 to TRBJ1-3; TRBD1 is a possible D gene (5 bases). This CDR3 contains 13 residues. Trimming stripped 4 bases from V and 2 bases from J, with 6 bases between. CDR1 is SGHTA and CDR2 is FQGNSA in the germline V gene. The CDR3 DNA is TGTGCCAGCAGCTGGGGGGCTGGAAACACCATATATTTT. Translating it yields CASSWGAGNTIYF.

This clone was seen a single time. The chain carries TRBV5-1 and TRBJ2-5; 9 bases map to TRBD1. Germline V gene data show CDR1 as SGHRS and CDR2 as YFSETQ. The J segment lost 0 bases and the V segment lost 0 bases, leaving 3 bases of the junction unmatched. CDR3 length equals 16 residues. The CDR3 DNA sequence: TGCGCCAGCAGCTTGGCGACAGGGGGAAACCAAGAGACCCAGTACTTC. Translating gives CASSLATGGNQETQYF.

This clone was seen a few times. The rearrangement uses TRBV6-2 or TRBV6-3 and TRBJ1-1; unclear D gene. V lost 1 base and J 8 bases, leaving 8 bases between the germline ends. The CDR3 is 12 amino acids. CDR1 is MNHEY, CDR2 SVGEGT, per germline. CDR3 region: CASSYFLEEAFF. DNA of the CDR3: TGTGCCAGCAGTTACTTTTTGGAGGAAGCTTTCTTT.

J is TRBJ1-2 and V is TRBV5-1, with unresolved D. Germline CDR1 is SGHRS and CDR2 is YFSETQ. The CDR3 runs to 13 residues. Trimming took off 4 bases at V and 3 bases at J, with 10 bases between the two ends. CDR3 in amino acids: CASSPSYDYGYTF. For the CDR3, the DNA is TGCGCCAGCAGCCCCAGTTACGACTATGGCTACACCTTC. The variable domain in full, with the rest retrieved from reference TRBV5-1 and TRBJ1-2, is KAGVTQTPRYLIKTRGQQVTLSCSPISGHRSVSWYQQTPGQGLQFLFEYFSETQRNKGNFPGRFSGRQFSNSRSEMNVSTLELGDSALYLCASSPSYDYGYTFGSGTRLTVV.

The rearrangement links TRBV7-8 to TRBJ2-2, with a tentative D call TRBD2 (6 bases). This CDR3 contains 15 residues. Germline lookup yields CDR1 SGHVS and CDR2 FQNEAQ. V was trimmed by 5 bases and J by 4 bases, leaving 14 bases between them. CDR3 amino acids: CASSRSQRATGELFF. CDR3 DNA: TGTGCCAGCAGCCGGTCTCAGCGGGCCACCGGGGAGCTGTTTTTT.

V and J are TRBV24-1 and TRBJ1-2; TRBD1 agrees at 7 bases. The CDR3 runs 12 residues. V gave up 4 bases and J gave up 7 bases; unmatched junction bases: 2. Germline CDR1 reads KGHDR; CDR2 reads SFDVKD. The CDR3: CATSETGAGYTF. The CDR3 DNA reads TGTGCCACCAGTGAAACAGGGGCTGGCTACACCTTC.

The chain joins TRBV10-3 to TRBJ1-1; possible D gene TRBD1, 6 bases. CDR1 and CDR2 (germline): ENHRY, SYGVKD. V was trimmed by 5 bases and J by 5 bases, leaving 12 bases between them. The CDR3 contains 13 residues. The CDR3 coding sequence is TGTGCCATCAGTCCGGGACAAGGGACTGAAGCTTTCTTT. It encodes CAISPGQGTEAFF.

CDR3 nucleotides: TGTGCCAGCACCATGGTCTGGGCCGGAAACACCATATATTTT. It codes for CASTMVWAGNTIYF. V gene TRBV11-2 combines with J gene TRBJ1-3; D gene uncertain. In germline, CDR1 is SGHAT, CDR2 FQNNGV. The CDR3 is 14 residues long. V gave up 7 bases and J gave up 4 bases, with 14 bases separating them.